What follows are 5 T cell receptor beta chains derived from one specimen sequenced in a study of tumor and adjacent non-tumor tissue in lung cancer. This sample's RNA came from whole unsorted tissue. Distant lung tissue was collected more than 3 cm away from the tumor edge. TCRbeta libraries were built with three rounds of nested PCR, modified from ARM-PCR. Via MiXCR, TCRdb re-called the multiplex PCR reads, giving one row per CDR3 protein. The table shows roughly 48,000 distinct CDR3 sequences, with 64% occurring only once. The sequenced sample consisted of distant non-tumor lung tissue. The receptor source for this set is a woman in her 70s with non-small cell lung cancer.

Points on this clonotype: The junction departs from the called germline gene at one end, perhaps through a read error. The CDR3 DNA is TGTGCCAGCAGTTTACAAGGACAGAACATTGAAGCTTTCTTC. Translation: CASSLQGQNIEAFF. The gene calls are TRBV11-1 and TRBJ1-1; D possibly corresponds to TRBD1 (6 bases). CDR3 size: 14 residues. CDR1 SGHAT and CDR2 FQDESV come from the germline V gene (reference sequence). The whole variable domain, remainder taken from reference TRBV11-1 and TRBJ1-1, is EAEVAQSPRYKITEKSQAVAFWCDPISGHATLYWYRQILGQGPELLVQFQDESVVDDSQLPKDRFSAERLKGVDSTLKIQPAELGDSAMYLCASSLQGQNIEAFFGQGTRLTVV.

About this clonotype: The junction and the germline gene differ at one end; a read error may be behind it. The chain joins TRBV5-4 to TRBJ2-3, with D possibly matching TRBD2 (6 bases). CDR1 and CDR2 (germline): SGHNT, YYREEE (reference sequence). The CDR3 loop spans 15 amino acids. CDR3 nucleotides: TGTGCCAGCAGCCTGGTAGACGGGAGCACACATACGCAGTATTTT. Protein sequence: CASSLVDGSTHTQYF.

In the case of this clonotype: A junction boundary mismatches the germline segment, possibly from a read error. The gene calls are TRBV10-2 and TRBJ1-1; the D is unclear. Germline V gene sequence: CDR1 WSHSY, CDR2 SAAADI. The CDR3 runs to 15 residues. The CDR3 protein is CGSSVWSTLNTEGFF. CDR3 sequence (DNA): TGCGGCAGCAGTGTGTGGAGCACTCTGAACACTGAAGGTTTCTTT.

This clonotype was seen at least ten times. The chain employs TRBV20-1 and TRBJ2-7; TRBD1 matches 8 bases. J gave up 6 bases and V 6 bases, and 10 bases lay outside the gene matches. The CDR3 length is 13 residues. Germline V CDR1 and CDR2: DFQATT, SNEGSKA (reference sequence). The CDR3 DNA is TGCAGTGCCCCCGGACAGGGAGCCGCCGAGCAGTACTTC. It specifies CSAPGQGAAEQYF.

Concerning this clonotype: In this CDR3 the conserved last residue, phenylalanine or tryptophan, is missing, so a read error is likely. This chain connects TRBV11-1 to TRBJ2-7; TRBD2 is a possible D gene (6 bases). The CDR3 is 14 amino acids. Between the trimmed V and J ends, which lost 3 bases and 4 bases, there was a span of 13 bases. Per the germline V gene, CDR1 is SGHAT and CDR2 is FQDESV (reference sequence). CDR3 coding DNA: TGTGCCAGCAGCTTCAAAGCGGGTCTGTACGAGCAGTACTTA. It is translated as CASSFKAGLYEQYL.